This T cell receptor beta chain was captured in a study of tumor and adjacent non-tumor tissue in lung cancer. The template was RNA from unsorted bulk tissue. TCRbeta libraries were built with three rounds of nested PCR, modified from ARM-PCR. TCRdb analysed the multiplex PCR reads with MiXCR anew, one entry per CDR3 protein. Found here are tens of thousands of distinct CDR3 sequences, roughly 60% of them singletons; the top ten hold around 20%. Comments on this clonotype: At one of its ends the junction is not consistent with the germline gene, which may arise from a read error.

This CDR3 is 13 amino acids long. The germline V gene has CDR1 SGHAT and CDR2 FQNNGV. The chain combines TRBV11-2 with TRBJ2-5, with D perhaps TRBD1 or TRBD2 (5 bases each). The material sequenced was lung tumor tissue. The source of this sequence is a man aged 45-65 years with non-small cell lung cancer. The CDR3 region has the DNA TGTGCCAGCAGCCCCAACCTGGGGGAGACCGAGTACTTC. Translation: CASSPNLGETEYF.